This T cell receptor (beta chain) was retrieved from a study of T cell repertoires in cytomegalovirus infection. Overall study: It was the public TCR beta signatures that indicated both CMV infection and matching HLA type.

V shed 3 bases and J 5 bases; nucleotides not matched to a gene: 4. The germline gives CDR1 SEHNR, CDR2 FQNEAQ (reference sequence). This CDR3 comprises 15 residues. TCRdb called the reads again in MiXCR, with one record for every CDR3 protein. The sample lists 290,000 or so distinct CDR3 sequences, around 9.6% occurring once. This clonotype was recorded many times. The antigen is unknown. Study-level results: Dominant in the ex vivo response were TCR beta clonotypes restricted by HLA-C and specific for CMV. The cumulative frequency of public TCR beta families identified carriers of CMV plus the relevant HLA.

The gene calls are TRBV7-9 and TRBJ1-5, with 10 positions matching TRBD1. The TCR was taken from a human donor in good health (CMV status not recorded). Some clones in this sample may be carry-over from other donors' samples. Sequences were obtained from PBMCs. Here the CDR3 reads CASSLTGGSYQPQHF. The DNA of the CDR3 is TGTGCCAGCAGCTTGACAGGGGGCTCTTATCAGCCCCAGCATTTT.